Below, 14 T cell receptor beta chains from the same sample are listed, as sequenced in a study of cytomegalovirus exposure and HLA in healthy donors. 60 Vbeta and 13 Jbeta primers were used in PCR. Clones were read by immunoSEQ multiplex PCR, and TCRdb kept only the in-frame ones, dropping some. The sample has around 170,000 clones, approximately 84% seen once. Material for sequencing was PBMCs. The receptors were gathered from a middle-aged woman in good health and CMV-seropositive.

The CDR3 region is CASSPNIDTEAFF. CDR3 nucleotides: TGTGCCAGCTCACCGAACATTGACACTGAAGCTTTCTTT. The rearrangement links TRBV18 to TRBJ1-1, with D unclear. This CDR3 region has 13 residues. V lost 3 bases, J lost 3 bases, and 8 bases lay in between. The germline V gene encodes CDR1 KGHSH and CDR2 LQKENI.

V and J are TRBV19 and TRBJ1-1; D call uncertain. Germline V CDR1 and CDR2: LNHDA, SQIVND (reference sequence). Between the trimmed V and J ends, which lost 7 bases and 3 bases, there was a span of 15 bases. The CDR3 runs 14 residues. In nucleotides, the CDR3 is TGTGCCAGTAAGGAAACGAGGGATCACACTGAAGCTTTCTTT. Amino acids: CASKETRDHTEAFF. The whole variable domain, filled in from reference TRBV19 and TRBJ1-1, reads DGGITQSPKYLFRKEGQNVTLSCEQNLNHDAMYWYRQDPGQGLRLIYYSQIVNDFQKGDIAEGYSVSREKKESFPLTVTSAQKNPTAFYLCASKETRDHTEAFFGQGTRLTVV.

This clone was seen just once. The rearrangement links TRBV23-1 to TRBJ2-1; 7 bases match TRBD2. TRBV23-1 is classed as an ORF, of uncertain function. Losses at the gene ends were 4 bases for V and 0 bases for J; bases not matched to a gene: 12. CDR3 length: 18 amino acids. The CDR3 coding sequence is TGCGCCAGCAGTCCTCCGGAGCGGGGAGACAGCTCCTACAATGAGCAGTTCTTC. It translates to CASSPPERGDSSYNEQFF.

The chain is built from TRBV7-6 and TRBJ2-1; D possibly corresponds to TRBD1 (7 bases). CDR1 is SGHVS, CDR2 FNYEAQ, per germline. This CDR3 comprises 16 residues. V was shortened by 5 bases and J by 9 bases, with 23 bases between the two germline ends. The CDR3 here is CASSPGGPRGAGEQFF. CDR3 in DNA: TGTGCCAGCAGCCCAGGGGGGCCTCGGGGAGCGGGTGAGCAGTTCTTC.

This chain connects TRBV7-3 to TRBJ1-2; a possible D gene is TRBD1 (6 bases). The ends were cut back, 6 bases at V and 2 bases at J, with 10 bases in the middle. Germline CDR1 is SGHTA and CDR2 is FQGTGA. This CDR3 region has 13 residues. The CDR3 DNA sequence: TGTGCCAGCAGGCTTGACAGGAACTATGGCTACACCTTC. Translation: CASRLDRNYGYTF.

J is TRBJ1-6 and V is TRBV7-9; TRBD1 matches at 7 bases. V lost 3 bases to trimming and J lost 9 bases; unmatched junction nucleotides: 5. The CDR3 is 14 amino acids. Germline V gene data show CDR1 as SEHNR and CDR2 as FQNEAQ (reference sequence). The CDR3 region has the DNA TGTGCCAGCAGCTTCCAACAGGGGACTTCACCCCTCCACTTT. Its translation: CASSFQQGTSPLHF.

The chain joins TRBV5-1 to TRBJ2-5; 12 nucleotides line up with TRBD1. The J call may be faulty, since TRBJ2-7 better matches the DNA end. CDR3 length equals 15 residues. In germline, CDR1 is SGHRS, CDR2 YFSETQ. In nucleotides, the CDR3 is TGCGCCAGCAGCGCGTCCGGGACAGGGGGCGACGAGCAGTACTTC. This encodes CASSASGTGGDEQYF.

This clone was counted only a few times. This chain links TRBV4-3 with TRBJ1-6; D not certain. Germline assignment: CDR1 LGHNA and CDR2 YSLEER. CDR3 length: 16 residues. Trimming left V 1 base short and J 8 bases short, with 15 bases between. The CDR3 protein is CASSQAPRPADSPLHF. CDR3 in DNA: TGCGCCAGCAGCCAAGCCCCGAGACCGGCGGATTCACCCCTCCACTTT.

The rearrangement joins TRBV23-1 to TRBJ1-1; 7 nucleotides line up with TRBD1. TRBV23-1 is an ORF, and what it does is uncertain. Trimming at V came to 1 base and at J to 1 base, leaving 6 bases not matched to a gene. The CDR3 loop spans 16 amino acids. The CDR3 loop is CASSQYRGQENTEAFF. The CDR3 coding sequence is TGCGCCAGCAGTCAATACCGCGGACAGGAGAACACTGAAGCTTTCTTT.

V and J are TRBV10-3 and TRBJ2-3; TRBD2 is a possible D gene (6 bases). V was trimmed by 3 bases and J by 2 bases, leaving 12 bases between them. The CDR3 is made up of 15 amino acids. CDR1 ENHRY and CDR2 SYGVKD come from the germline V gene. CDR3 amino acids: CAISDSGLHTDTQYF. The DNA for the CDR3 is TGTGCCATCAGTGACTCGGGACTTCACACAGATACGCAGTATTTT.

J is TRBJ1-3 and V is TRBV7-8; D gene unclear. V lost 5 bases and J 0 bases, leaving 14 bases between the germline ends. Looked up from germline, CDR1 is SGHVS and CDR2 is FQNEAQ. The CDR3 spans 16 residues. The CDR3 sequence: CASSPTGIVSGNTIYF. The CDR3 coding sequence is TGTGCCAGCAGCCCCACGGGGATCGTCTCTGGAAACACCATATATTTT.

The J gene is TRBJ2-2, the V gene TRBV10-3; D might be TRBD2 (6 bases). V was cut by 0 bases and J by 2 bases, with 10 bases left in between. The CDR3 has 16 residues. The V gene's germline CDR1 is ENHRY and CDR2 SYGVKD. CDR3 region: CAISESSSGNTGELFF. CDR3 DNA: TGTGCCATCAGTGAGTCCAGTAGCGGAAACACCGGGGAGCTGTTTTTT.

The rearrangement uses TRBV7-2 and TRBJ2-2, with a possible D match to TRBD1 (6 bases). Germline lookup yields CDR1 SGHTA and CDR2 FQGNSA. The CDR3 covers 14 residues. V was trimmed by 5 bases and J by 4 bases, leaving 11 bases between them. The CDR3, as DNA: TGTGCCAGCAGCGTCGGACAGATCACCGGGGAGCTGTTTTTT. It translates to CASSVGQITGELFF.

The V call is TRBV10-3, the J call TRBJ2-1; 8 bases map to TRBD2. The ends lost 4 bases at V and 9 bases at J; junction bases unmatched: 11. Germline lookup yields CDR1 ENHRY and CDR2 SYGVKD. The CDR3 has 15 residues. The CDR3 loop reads CAISVTGGKNGEQFF. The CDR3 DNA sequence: TGTGCCATCAGTGTCACGGGGGGGAAGAACGGTGAGCAGTTCTTC.